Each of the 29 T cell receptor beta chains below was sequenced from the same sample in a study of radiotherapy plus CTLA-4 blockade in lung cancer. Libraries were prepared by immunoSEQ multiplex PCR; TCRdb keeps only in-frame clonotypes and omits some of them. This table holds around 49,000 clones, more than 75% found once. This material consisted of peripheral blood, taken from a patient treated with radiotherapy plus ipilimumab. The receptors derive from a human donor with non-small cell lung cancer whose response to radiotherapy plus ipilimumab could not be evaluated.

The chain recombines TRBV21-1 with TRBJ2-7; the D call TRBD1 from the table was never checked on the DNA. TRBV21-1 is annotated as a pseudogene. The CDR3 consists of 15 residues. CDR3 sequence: CASSKATGTVYEQYF. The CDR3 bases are TGTGCCAGCAGCAAAGCCACCGGGACAGTTTACGAGCAGTACTTC.

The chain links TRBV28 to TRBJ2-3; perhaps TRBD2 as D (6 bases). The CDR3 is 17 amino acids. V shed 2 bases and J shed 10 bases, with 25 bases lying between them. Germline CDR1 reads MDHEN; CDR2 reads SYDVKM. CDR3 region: CASSLRDSILGAWAQYF. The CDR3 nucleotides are TGTGCCAGCAGTTTACGGGACTCTATTCTAGGCGCCTGGGCGCAGTATTTT.

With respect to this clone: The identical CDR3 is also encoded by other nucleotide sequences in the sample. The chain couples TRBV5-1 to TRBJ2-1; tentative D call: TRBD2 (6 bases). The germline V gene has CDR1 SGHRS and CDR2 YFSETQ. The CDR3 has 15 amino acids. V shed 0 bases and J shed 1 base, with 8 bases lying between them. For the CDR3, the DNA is TGCGCCAGCAGCTTGGATGGGGGGTCCTACAATGAGCAGTTCTTC. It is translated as CASSLDGGSYNEQFF.

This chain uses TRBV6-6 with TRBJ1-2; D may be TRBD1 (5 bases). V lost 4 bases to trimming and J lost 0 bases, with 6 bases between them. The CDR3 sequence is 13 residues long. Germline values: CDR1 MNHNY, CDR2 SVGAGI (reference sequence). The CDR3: CASSLTANYGYTF. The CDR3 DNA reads TGTGCCAGCAGTTTGACAGCTAACTATGGCTACACCTTC.

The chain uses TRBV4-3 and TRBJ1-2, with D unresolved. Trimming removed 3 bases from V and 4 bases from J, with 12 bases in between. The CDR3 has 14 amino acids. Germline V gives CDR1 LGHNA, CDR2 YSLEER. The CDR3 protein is CASSQYSFGYGYTF. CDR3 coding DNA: TGCGCCAGCAGCCAGTACTCCTTCGGCTATGGCTACACCTTC.

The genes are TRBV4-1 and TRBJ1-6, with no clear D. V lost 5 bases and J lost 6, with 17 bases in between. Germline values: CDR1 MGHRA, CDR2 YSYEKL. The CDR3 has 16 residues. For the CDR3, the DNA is TGCGCCAGCAGCACCGCCGGCGACTTTGGTAATTCACCCCTCCACTTT. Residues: CASSTAGDFGNSPLHF.

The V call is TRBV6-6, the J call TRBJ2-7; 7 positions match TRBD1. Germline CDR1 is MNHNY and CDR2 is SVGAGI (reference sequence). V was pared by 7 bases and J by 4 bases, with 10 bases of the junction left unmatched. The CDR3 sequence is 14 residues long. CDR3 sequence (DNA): TGTGCCAGCACCCCACCCGGGACAGATTACGAGCAGTACTTC. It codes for CASTPPGTDYEQYF.

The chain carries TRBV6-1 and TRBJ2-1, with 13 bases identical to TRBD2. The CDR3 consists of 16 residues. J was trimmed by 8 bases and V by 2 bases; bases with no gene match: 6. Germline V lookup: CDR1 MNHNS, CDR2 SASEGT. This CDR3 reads CASSESRTSGSDEQFF. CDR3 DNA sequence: TGTGCCAGCAGTGAATCTAGGACTAGCGGGAGTGATGAGCAGTTCTTC.

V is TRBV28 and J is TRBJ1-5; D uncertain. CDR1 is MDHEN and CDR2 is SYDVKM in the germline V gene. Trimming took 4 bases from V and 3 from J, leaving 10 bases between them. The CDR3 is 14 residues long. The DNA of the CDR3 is TGTGCCAGCAGTTGGACTGCCTCCAATCAGCCCCAGCATTTT. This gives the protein CASSWTASNQPQHF. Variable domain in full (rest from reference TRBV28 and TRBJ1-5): DVKVTQSSRYLVKRTGEKVFLECVQDMDHENMFWYRQDPGLGLRLIYFSYDVKMKEKGDIPEGYSVSREKKERFSLILESASTNQTSMYLCASSWTASNQPQHFGDGTRLSIL.

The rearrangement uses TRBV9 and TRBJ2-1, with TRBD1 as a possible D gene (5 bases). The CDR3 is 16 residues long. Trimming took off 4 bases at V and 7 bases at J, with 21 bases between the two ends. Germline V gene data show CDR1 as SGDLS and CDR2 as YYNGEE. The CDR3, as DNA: TGTGCCAGCAGCCCTCTAAAGAAGGGGAAACGGAATGAGCAGTTCTTC. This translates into CASSPLKKGKRNEQFF.

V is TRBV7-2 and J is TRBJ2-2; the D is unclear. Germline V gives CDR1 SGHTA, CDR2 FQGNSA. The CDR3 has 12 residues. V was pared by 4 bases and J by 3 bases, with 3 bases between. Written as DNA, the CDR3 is TGTGCCAGCAGCTCCGACACCGGGGAGCTGTTTTTT. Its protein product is CASSSDTGELFF.

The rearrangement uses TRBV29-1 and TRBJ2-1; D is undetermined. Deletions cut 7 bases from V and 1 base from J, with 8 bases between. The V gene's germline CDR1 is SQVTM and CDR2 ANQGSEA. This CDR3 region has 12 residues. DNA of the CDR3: TGCAGCGCTCAGTTATCCTACAATGAGCAGTTCTTC. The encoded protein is CSAQLSYNEQFF.

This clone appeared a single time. The CDR3 loop reads CASSGLAGPNEQFF. Written as DNA, the CDR3 is TGTGCCAGCAGTGGACTAGCGGGACCTAATGAGCAGTTCTTC. The chain joins TRBV9 to TRBJ2-1; TRBD2 aligns across 12 bases. The CDR3 runs 14 residues. Per the germline V gene, CDR1 is SGDLS and CDR2 is YYNGEE. V was clipped by 5 bases and J by 7 bases; unmatched bases: 4.

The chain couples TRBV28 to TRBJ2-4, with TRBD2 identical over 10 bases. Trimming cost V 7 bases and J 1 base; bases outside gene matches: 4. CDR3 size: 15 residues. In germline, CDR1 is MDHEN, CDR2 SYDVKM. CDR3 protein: CASISGGMAKNIQYF. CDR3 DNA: TGTGCCAGCATTAGCGGGGGGATGGCCAAAAACATTCAGTACTTC.

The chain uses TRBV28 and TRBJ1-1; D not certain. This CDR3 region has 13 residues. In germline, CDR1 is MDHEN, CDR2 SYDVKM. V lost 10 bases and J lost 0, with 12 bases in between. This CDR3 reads CATVQPMNTEAFF. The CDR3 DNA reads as TGTGCCACCGTACAGCCCATGAACACTGAAGCTTTCTTT.

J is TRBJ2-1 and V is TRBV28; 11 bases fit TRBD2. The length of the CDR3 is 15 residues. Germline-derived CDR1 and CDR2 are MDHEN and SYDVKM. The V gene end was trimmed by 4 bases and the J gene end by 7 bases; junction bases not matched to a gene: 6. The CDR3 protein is CASSYTGTSGNEQFF. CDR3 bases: TGTGCCAGCAGTTACACCGGGACTAGCGGTAATGAGCAGTTCTTC.

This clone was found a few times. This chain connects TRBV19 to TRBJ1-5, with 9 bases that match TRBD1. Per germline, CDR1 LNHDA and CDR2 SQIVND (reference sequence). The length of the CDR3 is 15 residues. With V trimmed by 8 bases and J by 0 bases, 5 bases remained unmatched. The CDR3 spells CASQGQGYSNQPQHF. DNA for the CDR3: TGTGCCAGTCAGGGACAGGGTTATAGCAATCAGCCCCAGCATTTT. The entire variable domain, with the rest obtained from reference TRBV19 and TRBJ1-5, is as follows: DGGITQSPKYLFRKEGQNVTLSCEQNLNHDAMYWYRQDPGQGLRLIYYSQIVNDFQKGDIAEGYSVSREKKESFPLTVTSAQKNPTAFYLCASQGQGYSNQPQHFGDGTRLSIL.

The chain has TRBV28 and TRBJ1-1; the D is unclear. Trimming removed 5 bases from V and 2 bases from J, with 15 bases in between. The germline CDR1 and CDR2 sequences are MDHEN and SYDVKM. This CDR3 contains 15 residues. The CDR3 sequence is CASSPRVSGNTEAFF. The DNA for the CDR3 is TGTGCCAGCAGTCCCCGCGTCTCAGGCAACACTGAAGCTTTCTTT.

The DNA for the CDR3 is TGTGCCAGCAGTGGACTAGCGGGAGGCTACGAGCAGTACTTC. Encoded protein: CASSGLAGGYEQYF. The chain employs TRBV7-9 and TRBJ2-7, with 14 bases that match TRBD2. Germline CDR1 reads SEHNR; CDR2 reads FQNEAQ (reference sequence). The J segment lost 3 bases and the V segment lost 6 bases, leaving 1 base of the junction unmatched. The CDR3 spans 14 residues.

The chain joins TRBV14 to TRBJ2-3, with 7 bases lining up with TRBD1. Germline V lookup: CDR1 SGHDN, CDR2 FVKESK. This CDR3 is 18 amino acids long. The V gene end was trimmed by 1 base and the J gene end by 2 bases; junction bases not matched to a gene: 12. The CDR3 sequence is CASSQVFGVGGYTDTQYF. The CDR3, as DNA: TGTGCCAGCAGCCAAGTATTCGGTGTAGGGGGCTACACAGATACGCAGTATTTT.

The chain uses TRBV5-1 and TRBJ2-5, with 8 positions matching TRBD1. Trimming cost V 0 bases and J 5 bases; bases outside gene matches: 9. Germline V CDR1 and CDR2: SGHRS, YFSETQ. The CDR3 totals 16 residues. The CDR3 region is CASSLGGTGGGETQYF. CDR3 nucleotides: TGCGCCAGCAGCTTGGGCGGGACAGGCGGAGGGGAGACCCAGTACTTC.

The CDR3 region is CSVTGTSGRIEQFF. The CDR3 nucleotides are TGCAGCGTTACCGGGACTAGCGGGAGGATTGAGCAGTTCTTC. The rearrangement links TRBV29-1 to TRBJ2-1, with 15 nucleotides matching TRBD2. Trimming removed 5 bases from V and 9 bases from J; junction bases left unmatched: 5. The CDR3 extends over 14 amino acids. In germline, CDR1 is SQVTM, CDR2 ANQGSEA.

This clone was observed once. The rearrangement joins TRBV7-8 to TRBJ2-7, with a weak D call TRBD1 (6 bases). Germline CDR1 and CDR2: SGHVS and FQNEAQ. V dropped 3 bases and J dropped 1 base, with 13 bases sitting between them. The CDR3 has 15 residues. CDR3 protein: CASSLGAATSYEQYF. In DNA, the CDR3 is TGTGCCAGCAGCTTGGGGGCGGCCACATCCTACGAGCAGTACTTC.

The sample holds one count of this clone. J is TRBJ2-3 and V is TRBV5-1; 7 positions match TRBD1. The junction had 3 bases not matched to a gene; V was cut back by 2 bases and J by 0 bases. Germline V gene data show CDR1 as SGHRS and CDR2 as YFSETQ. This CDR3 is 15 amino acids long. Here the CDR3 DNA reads TGCGCCAGCAGCTTACAGGGGTACAGCACAGATACGCAGTATTTT. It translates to CASSLQGYSTDTQYF.

The CDR3 coding sequence is TGTGCCAGCAGCCCGGGACAGGGGGTCGGACAGCCCCAGCATTTT. This sequence encodes CASSPGQGVGQPQHF. The chain employs TRBV9 and TRBJ1-5; 11 nucleotides match TRBD1. CDR1 is SGDLS, CDR2 YYNGEE, per germline. The CDR3 loop spans 15 amino acids. V lost 4 bases and J lost 7; bases outside the gene matches: 7.

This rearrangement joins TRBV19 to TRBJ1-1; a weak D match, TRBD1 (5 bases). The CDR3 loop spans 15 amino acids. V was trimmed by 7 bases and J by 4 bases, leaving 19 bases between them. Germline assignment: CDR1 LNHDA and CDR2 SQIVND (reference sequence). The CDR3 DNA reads TGTGCCAGTACCTTAAGGCAGGGAATCAGCACTGAAGCTTTCTTT. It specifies CASTLRQGISTEAFF.

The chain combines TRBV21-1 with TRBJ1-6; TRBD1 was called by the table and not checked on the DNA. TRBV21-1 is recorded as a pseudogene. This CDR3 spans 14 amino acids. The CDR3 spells CANPEGQSNSPLHF. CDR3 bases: TGTGCCAACCCCGAGGGACAGTCGAATTCACCCCTCCACTTT.

The CDR3 here is CASSQGTSDWEETQYF. Written as DNA, the CDR3 is TGTGCCAGCAGCCAGGGGACTAGCGATTGGGAAGAGACCCAGTACTTC. This chain links TRBV4-2 with TRBJ2-5; the match to TRBD2 covers 10 bases. Germline assignment: CDR1 LGHNA and CDR2 YNFKEQ. The junction had 7 bases not matched to a gene; V was cut back by 3 bases and J by 3 bases. The CDR3 sequence is 16 residues long.

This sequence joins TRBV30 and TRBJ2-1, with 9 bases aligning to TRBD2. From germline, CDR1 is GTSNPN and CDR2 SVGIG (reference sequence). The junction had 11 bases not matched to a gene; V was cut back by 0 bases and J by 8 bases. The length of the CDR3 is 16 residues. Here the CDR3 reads CAWSVGRLAGLDEQFF. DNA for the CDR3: TGTGCCTGGAGTGTAGGTCGTCTAGCGGGACTAGATGAGCAGTTCTTC.